Below, one T cell receptor beta chain is given with its context. This CDR3 is also generated by other DNA sequences in the sample. The data derive from a study of blood T cell repertoires in COVID-19. The wider study: Specimens from acute and convalescent COVID-19 originated in the United States, Italy and Spain.

The assay was immunoSEQ multiplex PCR, and TCRdb's table has in-frame clones only and misses some. The data hold approximately 170,000 clones, with approximately 86% observed a single time. The TCR was taken from a man aged 50 or older with active or convalescent COVID-19. Source material: peripheral blood.

This chain's CDR3 is CASSPRQGDQPQHF. The DNA of the CDR3 is TGTGCCAGCTCACCAAGGCAGGGGGATCAGCCCCAGCATTTT. V is TRBV18 and J is TRBJ1-5; 7 bases match TRBD1. Germline lookup yields CDR1 KGHSH and CDR2 LQKENI. The CDR3 loop spans 14 amino acids. V dropped 2 bases and J dropped 5; count of bases not matched to a gene: 3.